A selection of T cell receptor beta chains follows, all from one sample in a study of radiation and T cells in renal cell carcinoma. Using immunoSEQ multiplex PCR, the repertoire was profiled, and TCRdb retains in-frame clones only, with some absent. This table holds tens of thousands of clones, about 80% found once. The sample in question was blood, obtained from a patient whose treatment included radiotherapy and nephrectomy. The receptors were sampled from a woman between 70 and 85 years old with renal cell carcinoma. Each CDR3 is given without its conserved first and last residue. D genes are given only for firm matches.

d_gene: NA
v_gene: TRBV4-1
j_gene: TRBJ1-4
CDR3aa: ASSQDDVFATNEKLF

d_gene: NA
v_gene: TRBV19
j_gene: TRBJ1-5
CDR3aa: ASSRTASKGGNQPQH

d_gene: NA
v_gene: TRBV9
j_gene: TRBJ2-1
CDR3aa: ASSVGGGGAYEQF

d_gene: TRBD1
v_gene: TRBV15
j_gene: TRBJ2-7
CDR3aa: ATSSGTDYEQY

d_gene: NA
v_gene: TRBV10-1
j_gene: TRBJ2-2
CDR3aa: ASSEREFGELF

d_gene: TRBD2
v_gene: TRBV11-2
j_gene: TRBJ2-3
CDR3aa: ASSPRGGRDTQY

d_gene: NA
v_gene: TRBV1
j_gene: TRBJ2-1
CDR3aa: TSSHASGGPYNEQF

d_gene: NA
v_gene: TRBV19
j_gene: TRBJ1-4
CDR3aa: ASSKSGYGKLF

d_gene: NA
v_gene: TRBV9
j_gene: TRBJ2-3
CDR3aa: ASSVSQRTDTQY

d_gene: NA
v_gene: TRBV6-1
j_gene: TRBJ1-1
CDR3aa: ASSGGPGGNTEAF

d_gene: NA
v_gene: TRBV2
j_gene: TRBJ2-1
CDR3aa: ANSRTTFYNEQF

d_gene: TRBD2
v_gene: TRBV2
j_gene: TRBJ2-3
CDR3aa: ASSRLAGAIRTDTQY

d_gene: TRBD1
v_gene: TRBV9
j_gene: TRBJ2-2
CDR3aa: ASSVEGAAGELF

d_gene: TRBD1
v_gene: TRBV6-5
j_gene: TRBJ2-7
CDR3aa: ASSSRDRSNEQY

d_gene: NA
v_gene: TRBV27
j_gene: TRBJ1-3
CDR3aa: ASSLSLTASSGNTIY

d_gene: TRBD1
v_gene: TRBV10-3
j_gene: TRBJ2-5
CDR3aa: AISGDRGETQY

d_gene: NA
v_gene: TRBV11-2
j_gene: TRBJ2-7
CDR3aa: ASSWGPSSYEQY

d_gene: NA
v_gene: TRBV27
j_gene: TRBJ2-1
CDR3aa: ASSFSRETYNEQF

d_gene: NA
v_gene: TRBV5-1
j_gene: TRBJ1-4
CDR3aa: ASSLGGHSTNEKLF

d_gene: NA
v_gene: TRBV4-1
j_gene: TRBJ2-2
CDR3aa: ASSQGAAGTATGELF

d_gene: NA
v_gene: TRBV6-5
j_gene: TRBJ1-2
CDR3aa: ASSDLRGGYGYT

d_gene: NA
v_gene: TRBV18
j_gene: TRBJ2-7
CDR3aa: ASSPLASGAPYEQY

d_gene: NA
v_gene: TRBV4-2
j_gene: TRBJ2-2
CDR3aa: ASSQRVGELF

d_gene: TRBD1
v_gene: TRBV25-1
j_gene: TRBJ2-5
CDR3aa: ASSESGQGQETQY

d_gene: NA
v_gene: TRBV19
j_gene: TRBJ2-3
CDR3aa: ASSISGLTSTDTQY

d_gene: NA
v_gene: TRBV25-1
j_gene: TRBJ1-2
CDR3aa: ASSEFFTNYGYT

d_gene: TRBD2
v_gene: TRBV19
j_gene: TRBJ2-7
CDR3aa: ASSIGFKRGLYEQY

d_gene: TRBD2
v_gene: TRBV4-1
j_gene: TRBJ2-1
CDR3aa: ASSQTGGISHEQF

d_gene: TRBD1
v_gene: TRBV19
j_gene: TRBJ2-2
CDR3aa: ASRGLTGSAGELF

d_gene: NA
v_gene: TRBV2
j_gene: TRBJ1-5
CDR3aa: ASRAGSGGQPQH

d_gene: NA
v_gene: TRBV29-1
j_gene: TRBJ2-4
CDR3aa: SVAIQEWDIQY

d_gene: NA
v_gene: TRBV18
j_gene: TRBJ1-1
CDR3aa: ASSPPLAGMNTEAF

d_gene: TRBD2
v_gene: TRBV15
j_gene: TRBJ2-1
CDR3aa: ATSRGRGLAAEGQF

d_gene: TRBD1
v_gene: TRBV5-6
j_gene: TRBJ1-2
CDR3aa: ASSVTGATNYGYT

d_gene: TRBD2
v_gene: TRBV10-3
j_gene: TRBJ2-7
CDR3aa: AISRQDSGRTSSYEQY

d_gene: NA
v_gene: TRBV10-3
j_gene: TRBJ1-3
CDR3aa: ASAGDGYTIY

d_gene: TRBD2
v_gene: TRBV29-1
j_gene: TRBJ2-5
CDR3aa: SVEGLAGVETQY

d_gene: NA
v_gene: TRBV9
j_gene: TRBJ2-5
CDR3aa: ASSVASGETQY

d_gene: TRBD1
v_gene: TRBV6-5
j_gene: TRBJ1-5
CDR3aa: ASSSSRGRDQPQH

d_gene: NA
v_gene: TRBV2
j_gene: TRBJ1-4
CDR3aa: ASSGDTSWANEKLF

d_gene: NA
v_gene: TRBV7-8
j_gene: TRBJ1-4
CDR3aa: ASSFSGGVGEKLF

d_gene: TRBD1
v_gene: TRBV19
j_gene: TRBJ2-7
CDR3aa: ASSIGQGANEQY

d_gene: NA
v_gene: TRBV7-9
j_gene: TRBJ1-3
CDR3aa: ASSLDRAGNTIY

d_gene: NA
v_gene: TRBV15
j_gene: TRBJ2-3
CDR3aa: ATSQGRSTDTQY

d_gene: NA
v_gene: TRBV21-1
j_gene: TRBJ2-6
CDR3aa: ASAGYGRGLGANVLT